The following is a TCR beta chain sequence with its context. This entry comes from a study of blood T cell repertoires in COVID-19. The wider study: T cells, B-cell-depleted T cells, or PBMCs supplied cDNA or gDNA.

The germline V gene has CDR1 MRHNA and CDR2 SNTAGT. The CDR3 totals 19 residues. J lost 2 bases, V lost 5 bases, and 13 bases had no gene match. Clones were sequenced by immunoSEQ multiplex PCR, and TCRdb holds only the in-frame ones, with some missing. The profile shows 85,000 to 95,000 clones, around 88% of them singletons. This chain uses TRBV6-4 with TRBJ2-6; 9 nucleotides line up with TRBD2. The sequence was collected from an elderly woman with acute or convalescent COVID-19. The sequenced sample consisted of peripheral blood. As DNA, the CDR3 is TGTGCCAGCAGTCTACATCCAGCGGGGGGCGCCCCTGGGGCCAACGTCCTGACTTTC. Its translation: CASSLHPAGGAPGANVLTF.